The clone carrying this TCR beta chain showed up many times. Its target is unknown. The source of the sample is a study of T cells after yellow fever vaccination. Whole-study results and caveats: Booster sampling recovered most clones from primary vaccination (nearly 98% CD4, around 90% CD8). Weaker overall, the secondary response nonetheless peaked faster (day 5 versus 15).

From germline, CDR1 is SGHVS and CDR2 FNYEAQ. This CDR3 region has 13 residues. Trimming removed 2 bases from V and 8 bases from J, with 10 bases in between. A 5'RACE template-switching step, the method used to make TCR cDNA, added a universal primer site and UMIs. TCRdb redid the calling of the 5' RACE reads with MiXCR, one entry per CDR3 protein. This sample yields approximately 450,000 distinct CDR3 sequences, of which approximately 18% are seen a single time; 15% to 20% belongs to the top ten. This sequence was found in a man between 18 and 35 years old who received the YFV17D yellow fever vaccine. The starting material was PBMCs, obtained before the yellow fever booster vaccination. The genes are TRBV7-6 and TRBJ2-1, with D possibly being TRBD2 (6 bases). The CDR3 bases are TGTGCCAGCAGCTTATCCGGAGGGGATGAGCAGTTCTTC. This encodes CASSLSGGDEQFF. The full variable domain, rest sourced from reference TRBV7-6 and TRBJ2-1, is GAGVSQSPRYKVTKRGQDVALRCDPISGHVSLYWYRQALGQGPEFLTYFNYEAQQDKSGLPNDRFSAERPEGSISTLTIQRTEQRDSAMYRCASSLSGGDEQFFGPGTRLTVL.